Listed here are 8 T cell receptor beta chains from one sample, sequenced in a study of T-cell reconstitution after alpha-beta-depleted transplantation in children. During its preparation, the TCRbeta library received unique molecular identifiers. MiXCR was run by TCRdb on the PCR reads, yielding one entry per CDR3 protein. Here the sample spans approximately 85,000 distinct CDR3 sequences, about 16% being singletons. Sequencing was performed on PBMCs, mostly from graft donor cells, taken 180 days after TCRalphabeta/CD19-depleted stem cell transplant. The source of these receptors is a male patient aged 2-9 years who had a stem cell transplant for acute lymphoblastic leukemia, so the T cells may come from the graft donor.

The chain links TRBV2 to TRBJ1-2, with a tentative D call TRBD1 (5 bases). This CDR3 has 14 residues. V dropped 6 bases and J dropped 6 bases, with 17 bases sitting between them. CDR1 is SNHLY and CDR2 is FYNNEI in the germline V gene. The CDR3 spells CASRRSASGDGYTF. In DNA form, the CDR3 reads TGTGCCAGCAGGCGTAGTGCGTCGGGGGATGGCTACACCTTC.

This clonotype was seen ten or more times. The J gene is TRBJ2-5, the V gene TRBV20-1; 10 nucleotides match TRBD2. Germline lookup yields CDR1 DFQATT and CDR2 SNEGSKA (reference sequence). V gave up 2 bases and J gave up 2 bases; unmatched junction bases: 2. The CDR3 runs to 14 residues. The CDR3 loop reads CSARPAGGQETQYF. The CDR3 nucleotides read TGCAGTGCTAGACCAGCGGGGGGGCAAGAGACCCAGTACTTC.

There are a few counts of this clonotype. The chain couples TRBV19 to TRBJ1-4; D is uncertain. The CDR3 contains 15 residues. V gave up 5 bases and J gave up 5 bases, with 15 bases separating them. CDR1 is LNHDA and CDR2 is SQIVND in the germline V gene (reference sequence). The CDR3 loop reads CASSPPGLRNEKLFF. CDR3 DNA sequence: TGTGCCAGTAGTCCGCCGGGTCTTAGGAATGAAAAACTGTTTTTT.

This clonotype was found a few times. The chain carries TRBV5-1 and TRBJ1-2; maybe TRBD1 (5 bases). V lost 3 bases and J 5 bases, leaving 14 bases between the germline ends. Germline CDR1 SGHRS, CDR2 YFSETQ. The CDR3 totals 14 residues. The DNA for the CDR3 is TGCGCCAGCAGCTCGGCAGGGAACTGGTATGGCTACACCTTC. It specifies CASSSAGNWYGYTF.

This clonotype was detected a few times. The V call is TRBV7-2, the J call TRBJ1-1, with 10 bases lining up with TRBD1. The junction had 7 bases not matched to a gene; V was cut back by 5 bases and J by 4 bases. This CDR3 is 15 amino acids long. Germline lookup yields CDR1 SGHTA and CDR2 FQGNSA. The CDR3 DNA reads TGTGCCAGCAGCCCATGGGACAGGGGAGGCACTGAAGCTTTCTTT. It translates to CASSPWDRGGTEAFF. The full variable domain, with the rest looked up from reference TRBV7-2 and TRBJ1-1, is GAGVSQSPSNKVTEKGKDVELRCDPISGHTALYWYRQSLGQGLEFLIYFQGNSAPDKSGLPSDRFSAERTGGSVSTLTIQRTQQEDSAVYLCASSPWDRGGTEAFFGQGTRLTVV.

The genes are TRBV20-1 and TRBJ2-7; the D call may be TRBD1 or TRBD2 (5 bases each). Trimming removed 7 bases at V and 6 bases at J, with 13 bases between. The CDR3 runs 11 residues. The germline gives CDR1 DFQATT, CDR2 SNEGSKA (reference sequence). The chain's CDR3 is CSVPGPSEQYF. For the CDR3, the DNA is TGCAGTGTTCCGGGACCCTCCGAGCAGTACTTC.

The CDR3 region has the DNA TGCGCCAGCAGCTTGGGGGCTTTAGTCCCCCTCACAGATACGCAGTATTTT. Protein product: CASSLGALVPLTDTQYF. This chain uses TRBV5-1 with TRBJ2-3; D not resolved. The CDR3 is made up of 17 amino acids. V was cut by 0 bases and J by 2 bases, with 16 bases left in between. Germline-derived CDR1 and CDR2 are SGHRS and YFSETQ.

This clonotype showed up just a few times. The chain carries TRBV11-2 and TRBJ2-1; tentatively, D is TRBD1 (6 bases). The CDR3 extends over 14 amino acids. Deletions cut 4 bases from V and 7 bases from J, with 14 bases between. Germline values: CDR1 SGHAT, CDR2 FQNNGV. The CDR3 reads CASSSVGGWNEQFF. For the CDR3, the DNA is TGTGCCAGCAGCTCCGTAGGGGGATGGAATGAGCAGTTCTTC.